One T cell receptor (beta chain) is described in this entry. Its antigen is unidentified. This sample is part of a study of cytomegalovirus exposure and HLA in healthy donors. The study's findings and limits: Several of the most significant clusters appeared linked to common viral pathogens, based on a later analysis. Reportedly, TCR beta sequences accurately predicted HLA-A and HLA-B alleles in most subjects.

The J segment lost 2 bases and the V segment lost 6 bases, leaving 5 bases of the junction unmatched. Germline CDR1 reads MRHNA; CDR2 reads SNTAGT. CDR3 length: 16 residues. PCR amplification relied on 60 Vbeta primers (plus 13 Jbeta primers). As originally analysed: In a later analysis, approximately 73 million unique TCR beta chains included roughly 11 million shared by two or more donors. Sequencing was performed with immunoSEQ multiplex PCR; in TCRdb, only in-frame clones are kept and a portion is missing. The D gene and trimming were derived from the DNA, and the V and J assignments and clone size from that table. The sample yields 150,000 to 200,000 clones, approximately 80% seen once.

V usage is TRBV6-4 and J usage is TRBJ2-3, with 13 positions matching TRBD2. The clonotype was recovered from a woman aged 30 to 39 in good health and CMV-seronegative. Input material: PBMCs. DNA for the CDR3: TGTGCCAGCAGCGGACTAGCGGGGGAAGCCACAGATACGCAGTATTTT. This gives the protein CASSGLAGEATDTQYF.